Described below is a single TCR beta chain sequence and its context. This specimen belongs to a study of Tregs in tolerant kidney transplant recipients. The germline V gene encodes CDR1 MNHNY and CDR2 SVGAGI (reference sequence). The CDR3 sequence is 13 residues long. V was trimmed by 7 bases and J by 6 bases, leaving 13 bases between them. Only in-frame clones appear in the TCRdb table, and some are missing; sequencing was by immunoSEQ multiplex PCR. Of roughly 80,000 clones in the sample, around 90% were seen once. The rearrangement uses TRBV6-6 and TRBJ1-5; D remains unclear. This clonotype was obtained from a human donor who received a combined kidney and bone marrow transplant. The sample consisted of Tregs from blood, taken before the transplant. CDR3 sequence: CASTLRAVQPQHF. CDR3 in DNA: TGTGCCAGCACCCTTCGTGCGGTTCAGCCCCAGCATTTT.